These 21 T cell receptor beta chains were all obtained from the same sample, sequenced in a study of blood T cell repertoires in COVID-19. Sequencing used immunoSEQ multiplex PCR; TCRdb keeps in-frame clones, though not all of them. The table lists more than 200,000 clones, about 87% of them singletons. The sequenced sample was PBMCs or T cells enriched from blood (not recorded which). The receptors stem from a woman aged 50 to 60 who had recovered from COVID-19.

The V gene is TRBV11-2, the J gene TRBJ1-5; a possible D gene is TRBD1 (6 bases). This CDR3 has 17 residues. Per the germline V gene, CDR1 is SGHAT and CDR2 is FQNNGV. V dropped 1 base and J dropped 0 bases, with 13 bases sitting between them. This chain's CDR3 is CASSLGGAGASNQPQHF. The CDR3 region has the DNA TGTGCCAGCAGCTTAGGAGGAGCGGGGGCTAGCAATCAGCCCCAGCATTTT.

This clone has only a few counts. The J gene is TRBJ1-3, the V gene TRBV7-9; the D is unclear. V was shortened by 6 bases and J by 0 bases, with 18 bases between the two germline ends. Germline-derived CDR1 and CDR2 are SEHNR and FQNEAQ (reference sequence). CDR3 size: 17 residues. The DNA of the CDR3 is TGTGCCAGCAGTACACCCTCAGGATCTTTCTCTGGAAACACCATATATTTT. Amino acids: CASSTPSGSFSGNTIYF.

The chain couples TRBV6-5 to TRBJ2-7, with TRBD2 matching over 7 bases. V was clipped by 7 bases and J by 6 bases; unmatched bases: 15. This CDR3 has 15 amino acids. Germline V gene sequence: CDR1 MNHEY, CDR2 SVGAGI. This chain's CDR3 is CASKGLADALGEQYF. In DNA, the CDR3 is TGTGCCAGCAAGGGTCTAGCGGATGCCCTGGGCGAGCAGTACTTC.

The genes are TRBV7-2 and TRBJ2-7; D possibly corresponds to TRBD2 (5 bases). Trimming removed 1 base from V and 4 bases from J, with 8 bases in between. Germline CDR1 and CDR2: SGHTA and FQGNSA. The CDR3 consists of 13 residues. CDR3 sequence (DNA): TGTGCCAGCAGCTTAGTCGGGGAGTACGAGCAGTACTTC. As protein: CASSLVGEYEQYF. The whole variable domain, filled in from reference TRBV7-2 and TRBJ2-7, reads GAGVSQSPSNKVTEKGKDVELRCDPISGHTALYWYRQSLGQGLEFLIYFQGNSAPDKSGLPSDRFSAERTGGSVSTLTIQRTQQEDSAVYLCASSLVGEYEQYFGPGTRLTVT.

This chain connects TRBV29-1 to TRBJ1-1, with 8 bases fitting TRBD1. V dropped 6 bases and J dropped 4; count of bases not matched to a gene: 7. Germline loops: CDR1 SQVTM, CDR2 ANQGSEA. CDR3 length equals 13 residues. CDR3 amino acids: CSVRTGFGTEAFF. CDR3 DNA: TGCAGCGTCCGGACAGGGTTTGGCACTGAAGCTTTCTTT.

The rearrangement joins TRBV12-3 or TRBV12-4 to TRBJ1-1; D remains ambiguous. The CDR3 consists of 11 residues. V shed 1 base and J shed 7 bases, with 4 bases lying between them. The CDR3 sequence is CASSLGLEAFF. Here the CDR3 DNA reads TGTGCCAGCAGTTTAGGGCTTGAAGCTTTCTTT.

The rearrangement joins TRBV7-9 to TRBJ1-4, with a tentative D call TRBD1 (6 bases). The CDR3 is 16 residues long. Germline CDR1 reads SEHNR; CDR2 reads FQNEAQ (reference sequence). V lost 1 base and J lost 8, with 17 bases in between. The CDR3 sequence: CASSLGMGTSREKLFF. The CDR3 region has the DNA TGTGCCAGCAGCTTAGGGATGGGGACAAGTCGCGAAAAACTGTTTTTT.

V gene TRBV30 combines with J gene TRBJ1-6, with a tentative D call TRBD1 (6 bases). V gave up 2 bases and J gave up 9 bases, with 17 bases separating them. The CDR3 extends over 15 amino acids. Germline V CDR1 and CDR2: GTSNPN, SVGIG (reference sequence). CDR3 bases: TGTGCCTGGAGTCTGAGGGGGAGATGGGGTTCACCCCTCCACTTT. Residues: CAWSLRGRWGSPLHF.

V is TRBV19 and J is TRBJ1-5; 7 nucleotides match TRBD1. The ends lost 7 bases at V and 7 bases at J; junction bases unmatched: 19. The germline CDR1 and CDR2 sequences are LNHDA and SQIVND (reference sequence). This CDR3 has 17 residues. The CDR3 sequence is CASTNGQVQRGRQPQHF. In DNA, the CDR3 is TGTGCCAGTACTAATGGACAGGTTCAGAGGGGGAGACAGCCCCAGCATTTT. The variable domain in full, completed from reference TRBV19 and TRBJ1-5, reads DGGITQSPKYLFRKEGQNVTLSCEQNLNHDAMYWYRQDPGQGLRLIYYSQIVNDFQKGDIAEGYSVSREKKESFPLTVTSAQKNPTAFYLCASTNGQVQRGRQPQHFGDGTRLSIL.

Here the CDR3 DNA reads TGTGCCTGGGGGACTAGCGGGAACGACGAGCAGTACTTC. Residues: CAWGTSGNDEQYF. J is TRBJ2-7 and V is TRBV30; 13 nucleotides align to TRBD2. The CDR3 is 13 amino acids. From germline, CDR1 is GTSNPN and CDR2 SVGIG (reference sequence). Losses at the gene ends were 5 bases for V and 5 bases for J; bases not matched to a gene: 3.

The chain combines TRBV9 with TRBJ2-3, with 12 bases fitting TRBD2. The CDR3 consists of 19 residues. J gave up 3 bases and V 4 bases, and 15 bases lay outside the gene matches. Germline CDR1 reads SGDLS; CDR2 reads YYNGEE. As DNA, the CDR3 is TGTGCCAGCAGCCCCACGGGACTAGCGGGCTCAAGAGGGACAGATACGCAGTATTTT. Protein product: CASSPTGLAGSRGTDTQYF. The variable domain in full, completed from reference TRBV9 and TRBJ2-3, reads DSGVTQTPKHLITATGQRVTLRCSPRSGDLSVYWYQQSLDQGLQFLIQYYNGEERAKGNILERFSAQQFPDLHSELNLSSLELGDSALYFCASSPTGLAGSRGTDTQYFGPGTRLTVL.

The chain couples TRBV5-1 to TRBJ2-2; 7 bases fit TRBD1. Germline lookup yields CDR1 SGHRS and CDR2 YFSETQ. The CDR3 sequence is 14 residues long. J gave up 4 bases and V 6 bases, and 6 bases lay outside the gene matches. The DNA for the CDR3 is TGCGCCAGCACCGAGGACAGGCCCACCGGGGAGCTGTTTTTT. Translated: CASTEDRPTGELFF.

CDR3 DNA: TGTGCCAGCAGTGATATAGGACTAGCTGAGAATGAGCAGTTCTTC. Residues: CASSDIGLAENEQFF. The chain links TRBV25-1 to TRBJ2-1, with 8 nucleotides matching TRBD2. The germline gives CDR1 MGHDK, CDR2 SYGVNS. The J segment lost 7 bases and the V segment lost 3 bases, leaving 8 bases of the junction unmatched. The CDR3 has 15 residues.

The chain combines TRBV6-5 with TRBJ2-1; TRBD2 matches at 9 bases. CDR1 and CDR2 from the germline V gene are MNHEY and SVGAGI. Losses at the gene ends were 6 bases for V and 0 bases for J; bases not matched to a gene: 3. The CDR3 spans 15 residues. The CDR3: CASSATSGSYNEQFF. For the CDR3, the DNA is TGTGCCAGCAGCGCGACTAGCGGCTCCTACAATGAGCAGTTCTTC.

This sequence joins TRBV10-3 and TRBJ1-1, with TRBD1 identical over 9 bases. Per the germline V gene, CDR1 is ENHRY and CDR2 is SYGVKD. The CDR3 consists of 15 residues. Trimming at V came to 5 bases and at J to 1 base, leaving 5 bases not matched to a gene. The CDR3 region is CAISRTGEENTEAFF. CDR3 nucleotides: TGTGCCATCAGTAGGACAGGGGAGGAGAACACTGAAGCTTTCTTT.

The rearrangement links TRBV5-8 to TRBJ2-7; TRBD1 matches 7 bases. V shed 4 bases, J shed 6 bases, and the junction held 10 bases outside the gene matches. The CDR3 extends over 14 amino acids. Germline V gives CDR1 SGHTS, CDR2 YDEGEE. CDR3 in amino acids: CASSPTRQGREQYF. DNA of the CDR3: TGTGCCAGCAGCCCGACCCGACAGGGACGCGAGCAGTACTTC.

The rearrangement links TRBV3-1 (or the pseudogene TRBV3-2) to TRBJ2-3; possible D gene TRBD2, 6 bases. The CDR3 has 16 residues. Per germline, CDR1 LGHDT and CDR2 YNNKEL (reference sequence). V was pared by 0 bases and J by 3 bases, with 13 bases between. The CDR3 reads CASSQDIRRATDTQYF. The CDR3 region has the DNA TGTGCCAGCAGCCAAGATATCAGGAGGGCAACAGATACGCAGTATTTT.

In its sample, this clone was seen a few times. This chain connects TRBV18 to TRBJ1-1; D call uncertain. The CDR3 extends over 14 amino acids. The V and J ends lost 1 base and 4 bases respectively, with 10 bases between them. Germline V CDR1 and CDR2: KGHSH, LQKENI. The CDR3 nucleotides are TGTGCCAGCTCACCACGGTCGGCGGGCACTGAAGCTTTCTTT. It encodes CASSPRSAGTEAFF.

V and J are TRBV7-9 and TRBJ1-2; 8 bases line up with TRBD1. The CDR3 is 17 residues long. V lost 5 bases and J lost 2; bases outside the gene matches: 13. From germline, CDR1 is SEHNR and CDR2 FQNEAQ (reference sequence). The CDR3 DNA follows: TGTGCCAGCAGCCCACTTAATCCAGGACAGGGAAACTATGGCTACACCTTC. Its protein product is CASSPLNPGQGNYGYTF.

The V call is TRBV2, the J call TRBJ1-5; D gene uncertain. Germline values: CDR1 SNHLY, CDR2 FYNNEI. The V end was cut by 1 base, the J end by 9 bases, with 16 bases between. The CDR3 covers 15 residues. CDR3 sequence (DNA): TGTGCCAGCAGTGAAGTCAGGTCCGACGCGGGGCCCCAGCATTTT. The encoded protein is CASSEVRSDAGPQHF.

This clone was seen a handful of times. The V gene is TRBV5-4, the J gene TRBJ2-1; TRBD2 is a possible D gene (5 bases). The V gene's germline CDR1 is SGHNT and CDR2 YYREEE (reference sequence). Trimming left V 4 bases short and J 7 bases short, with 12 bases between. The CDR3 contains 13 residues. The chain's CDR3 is CASSRRTANEQFF. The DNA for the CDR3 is TGTGCCAGCAGCCGGAGGACCGCAAATGAGCAGTTCTTC.